Listed below are T cell receptor beta chains from one sample, sequenced in a study of blood T cell repertoires in COVID-19. This table comes from immunoSEQ multiplex PCR, and its TCRdb copy is limited to in-frame clones, with some not included. This sample carries 97,000 or so clones, 70% to 80% of them seen once, and the ten largest clones take around 18%. Sequenced: peripheral blood. These receptors came from a woman aged 80 or over with active or convalescent COVID-19. The CDR3 runs from the conserved cysteine through the conserved F or W. D genes are given only for firm matches. The size of a clone is reported for some rows only, either as once, few or many, or as a class for expanded clones.

>.|TRBJ2-7|TRBV4-1|TRBD1
CASSQETQAGDRSYEQYF
TGCGCCAGCAGCCAAGAAACCCAGGCAGGGGACAGATCCTACGAGCAGTACTTC
>.|TRBJ2-7|TRBV7-6|TRBD2
CASSPVVSGKAYEQYF
TGTGCCAGCAGCCCCGTTGTAAGCGGGAAAGCCTACGAGCAGTACTTC
>.|TRBJ2-1|TRBV6-5|TRBD2
CASLTLAGGYEQFF
TGTGCCAGCCTGACGCTAGCGGGAGGTTATGAGCAGTTCTTC
>.|TRBJ2-1|TRBV7-8|.
CASSLTGVRYNEQFF
TGTGCCAGCAGCTTAACCGGGGTTAGATACAATGAGCAGTTCTTC
>.|TRBJ1-5|TRBV9|.
CASSRGSNQPQHF
TGTGCCAGCAGCAGGGGTAGCAATCAGCCCCAGCATTTT
>.|TRBJ2-5|TRBV11-2|.
CASSFSYQETQYF
TGTGCCAGCAGCTTTAGCTACCAAGAGACCCAGTACTTC
>.|TRBJ1-1|TRBV21-1|.
CASRGFQGPIQGAVNTEAFF
TGTGCCAGCAGGGGGTTTCAAGGGCCCATCCAGGGGGCGGTGAACACTGAAGCTTTCTTT
>.|TRBJ1-5|TRBV12-3/TRBV12-4|.
CASNARTNQPQHF
TGTGCCAGCAACGCCCGGACAAATCAGCCCCAGCATTTT
>.|TRBJ1-2|TRBV18|TRBD1
CASSLDRAGYYGYTF
TGTGCCAGCTCACTCGACAGGGCAGGGTACTATGGCTACACCTTC
>once|TRBJ2-2|TRBV5-5|TRBD1
CASSWPHQGETGELFF
TGTGCCAGCAGCTGGCCCCACCAGGGGGAGACCGGGGAGCTGTTTTTT
>.|TRBJ2-7|TRBV2|TRBD2
CASSGLSILTSGSYEQYF
TGTGCCAGCAGTGGACTTAGCATCCTAACTAGCGGGAGCTACGAGCAGTACTTC
>.|TRBJ2-3|TRBV7-9|.
CASSLVGPTDTQYF
TGTGCCAGCAGCTTAGTGGGCCCCACAGATACGCAGTATTTT
>.|TRBJ1-1|TRBV6-6|.
CASSYSSDTEAFF
TGTGCCAGCAGTTACTCGTCAGACACTGAAGCTTTCTTT
>.|TRBJ2-5|TRBV4-1|.
CASSPHLSGGEETQYF
TGCGCCAGCAGCCCCCACCTGTCAGGCGGGGAAGAGACCCAGTACTTC
>.|TRBJ2-7|TRBV5-1|.
CASSPRPVNMGGRDEQYF
TGTGCCAGCAGCCCCCGCCCAGTTAACATGGGAGGACGGGACGAGCAGTACTTC
>.|TRBJ2-5|TRBV3-1/TRBV3-2|TRBD2
CASSRRLAGETQYF
TGTGCCAGCAGCCGTCGACTAGCGGGAGAGACCCAGTACTTC
>.|TRBJ1-1|TRBV5-4|TRBD1
CASSLAIGQVETEAFF
TGTGCCAGCAGCTTGGCGATAGGACAGGTTGAAACTGAAGCTTTCTTT
>.|TRBJ2-5|TRBV11-2|.
CASSLDGETQYF
TGTGCCAGCAGCTTAGACGGGGAGACCCAGTACTTC
>.|TRBJ1-6|TRBV6-4|.
CASSLTPGDSPLHF
TGTGCCAGCAGCCTAACCCCCGGAGATTCACCCCTCCACTTT
>.|TRBJ2-3|TRBV7-3|TRBD1
CASSPRQGADTQYF
TGTGCCAGCAGCCCCCGACAGGGGGCAGATACGCAGTATTTT
>.|TRBJ2-1|TRBV24-1|TRBD2
CATSAPGVAGAGEQFF
TGTGCCACCAGTGCTCCCGGGGTAGCGGGAGCGGGTGAGCAGTTCTTC
>.|TRBJ2-5|TRBV18|.
CASSPGRQAQETQYF
TGTGCCAGCTCACCAGGCCGACAGGCCCAAGAGACCCAGTACTTC
>few|TRBJ2-7|TRBV24-1|TRBD2
CATSDDRLAWEQYF
TGTGCCACCAGTGATGACAGACTAGCGTGGGAGCAGTACTTC
>few|TRBJ2-1|TRBV9|.
CASSQSGNNNEQFF
TGTGCCAGCAGCCAAAGCGGAAACAACAATGAGCAGTTCTTC
>.|TRBJ1-1|TRBV7-9|.
CASSIRRGGTEAFF
TGTGCCAGCAGCATTCGTCGGGGGGGCACTGAAGCTTTCTTT
>.|TRBJ2-7|TRBV9|.
CASSVATGGAYEQYF
TGTGCCAGCAGCGTAGCCACAGGGGGGGCCTACGAGCAGTACTTC
>.|TRBJ2-3|TRBV10-2|.
CASSERGRTDTQYF
TGCGCCAGCAGTGAGAGGGGTAGAACAGATACGCAGTATTTT
>.|TRBJ1-5|TRBV6-5|.
CASTGFNQPQHF
TGTGCCAGTACAGGATTCAATCAGCCCCAGCATTTT
>.|TRBJ2-7|TRBV5-1|TRBD2
CASSLGLAGGPGDEQYF
TGCGCCAGCAGCTTGGGACTAGCGGGAGGGCCTGGGGACGAGCAGTACTTC
>.|TRBJ2-7|TRBV6-5|.
CASKIEGSSYEQYF
TGTGCCAGCAAGATCGAAGGGAGTTCCTACGAGCAGTACTTC
>.|TRBJ2-1|TRBV5-1|.
CASSLGSANEQFF
TGTGCCAGCAGCTTGGGTAGCGCCAATGAGCAGTTCTTC
>.|TRBJ1-1|TRBV27|.
CASSFWRYTEAFF
TGTGCCAGCAGTTTTTGGCGGTACACTGAAGCTTTCTTT
>.|TRBJ2-7|TRBV27|.
CASSSRSSYEQYF
TGTGCCAGCAGTTCTCGTTCCTCCTACGAGCAGTACTTC
>once|TRBJ2-3|TRBV5-1|.
CASSLGLSTDTQYF
TGTGCCAGCAGCTTGGGACTGAGCACAGATACGCAGTATTTT
>.|TRBJ1-6|TRBV2|TRBD1
CASQQGAITSPLHF
TGTGCCAGCCAACAGGGGGCAATAACTTCACCCCTCCACTTT
>.|TRBJ1-3|TRBV6-6|.
CASRPDSSGNTIYF
TGTGCCAGCAGACCGGACAGTTCTGGAAACACCATATATTTT
>few|TRBJ2-7|TRBV5-1|TRBD1
CASSLARGGMGEQYF
TGTGCCAGCAGCTTGGCCCGAGGGGGCATGGGTGAGCAGTACTTC
>.|TRBJ2-1|TRBV7-2|.
CASSLAASSYNEQFF
TGTGCCAGCAGCTTAGCTGCTAGCTCCTACAATGAGCAGTTCTTC
>.|TRBJ2-3|TRBV19|.
CASSIVGGSTDTQYF
TGTGCCAGTAGTATAGTGGGAGGCAGCACAGATACGCAGTATTTT
>.|TRBJ1-3|TRBV7-9|.
CASSLAPSSGNTIYF
TGTGCCAGCAGCTTAGCGCCCAGCTCTGGAAACACCATATATTTT